This TCR beta chain was found in a study of Ad26.COV2.S vaccination and SARS-CoV-2 variants. Study as a whole: In the study, Ad26.COV2.S was injected intramuscularly once, or twice 56 days apart.

Profiling relied on immunoSEQ multiplex PCR, and the TCRdb table lists in-frame clones only, not all of them. The sample contains a few hundred thousand clones, about four fifths of which appear only once. Treatment described: about 20 received Ad26.COV2.S at low or high dose, single or two shots; a few received placebo; per-sample allocation not given. The samples were gathered on day 63 after the first injection of vaccine or placebo. This specimen consisted of peripheral blood, obtained in a trial of Ad26.COV2.S vaccine versus placebo. The TCR comes from a person between 18 and 59 years old who received the Ad26.COV2.S COVID-19 vaccine or a placebo.

Here the CDR3 reads CASTPRGRGSLNTEAFF. CDR3 sequence (DNA): TGTGCCAGTACTCCTCGCGGGAGGGGAAGTTTGAACACTGAAGCTTTCTTT. This chain uses TRBV19 with TRBJ1-1, with D perhaps matching TRBD1 (5 bases). Trimming stripped 7 bases from V and 0 bases from J, with 21 bases between. Germline V lookup: CDR1 LNHDA, CDR2 SQIVND (reference sequence). The CDR3 spans 17 residues.